These T cell receptor beta chains were read from a single sample in a study of immune evolution from preneoplasia to lung adenocarcinoma. Sequencing used immunoSEQ multiplex PCR; TCRdb keeps in-frame clones, though not all of them. The table records 27,000 or so clones, about 74% of them present only once. Material for sequencing was FFPE invasive lung adenocarcinoma tissue. The receptors were gathered from a person in their sixties with invasive lung adenocarcinoma. Some clones in this sample may be carry-over from other donors' samples. CDR3s include the opening cysteine and the closing phenylalanine or tryptophan. A D gene is named only where the DNA matches it firmly. Size tells how often a clone was seen (once, few, many) or the class of an expanded clone, and some rows leave it out.

CDR3: CACPRGVKFNEQFF
DNA: TGTGCCTGCCCCAGAGGGGTGAAATTCAATGAGCAGTTCTTC
J: TRBJ2-1
D: -
V: TRBV30
size: -

CDR3: CASSLLRSSTDTQYF
DNA: TGTGCCAGCAGCTTACTACGGTCTAGCACAGATACGCAGTATTTT
J: TRBJ2-3
D: -
V: TRBV11-3
size: -

CDR3: CASSPGLGTPNNEQFF
DNA: TGTGCCAGCAGCCCGGGCTTGGGGACTCCCAACAATGAGCAGTTCTTC
J: TRBJ2-1
D: -
V: TRBV7-8
size: -

CDR3: CASSVGGGSYNEQFF
DNA: TGTGCCAGCAGCGTAGGGGGAGGCTCCTACAATGAGCAGTTCTTC
J: TRBJ2-1
D: -
V: TRBV9
size: few

CDR3: CASSWAQETQYF
DNA: TGTGCCAGCTCTTGGGCCCAAGAGACCCAGTACTTC
J: TRBJ2-5
D: -
V: TRBV18
size: -

CDR3: CASSLGAGALYTGELFF
DNA: TGTGCCAGCAGCTTAGGCGCGGGAGCTTTGTACACCGGGGAGCTGTTTTTT
J: TRBJ2-2
D: TRBD2
V: TRBV11-3
size: -

CDR3: CASSPWPIIYEQYF
DNA: TGTGCCAGCAGCCCTTGGCCGATTATCTACGAGCAGTACTTC
J: TRBJ2-7
D: -
V: TRBV5-6
size: -

CDR3: CAWSSDRPEAFF
DNA: TGTGCCTGGAGTTCGGACAGGCCTGAAGCTTTCTTT
J: TRBJ1-1
D: TRBD1
V: TRBV30
size: -

CDR3: CASSLAHVANTEAFF
DNA: TGTGCCAGCAGCTTAGCTCATGTGGCGAACACTGAAGCTTTCTTT
J: TRBJ1-1
D: -
V: TRBV7-9
size: -

CDR3: CASSLVQETQYF
DNA: TGTGCCAGCAGCTTAGTGCAGGAGACCCAGTACTTC
J: TRBJ2-5
D: -
V: TRBV7-9
size: -

CDR3: CASSLVGYSTGELFF
DNA: TGTGCCAGCAGCTTGGTTGGCTACTCCACCGGGGAGCTGTTTTTT
J: TRBJ2-2
D: -
V: TRBV5-6
size: -

CDR3: CASSSGMETQYF
DNA: TGTGCCAGCAGCTCCGGGATGGAGACCCAGTACTTC
J: TRBJ2-5
D: -
V: TRBV7-9
size: large

CDR3: CASSLAGSNREQYF
DNA: TGTGCCAGCAGCTTAGCCGGGTCCAATCGTGAGCAGTACTTC
J: TRBJ2-7
D: -
V: TRBV7-2
size: once

CDR3: CASSQDFTSGRASGQFF
DNA: TGCGCCAGCAGCCAAGATTTCACTAGCGGGAGGGCCTCAGGGCAGTTCTTC
J: TRBJ2-1
D: TRBD2
V: TRBV4-1
size: -